A selection of T cell receptor beta chains follows, all from one sample in a study of T cells after yellow fever vaccination. TCRdb redid the calling of the 5' RACE reads with MiXCR, one entry per CDR3 protein. The data contain about 360,000 distinct CDR3 sequences, about 6% of them singletons. Here the sequenced sample was PBMCs, taken 5 days after the yellow fever booster vaccination. The receptors here all came from a man aged 30 to 45 who received the YFV17D yellow fever vaccine. The CDR3 runs from the conserved cysteine through the conserved F or W. Fields, in order: CDR3 DNA, CDR3 protein, J gene, clone size, D gene, V gene. D genes are given only for firm matches. Clone size appears in some rows only: once, few, many, or a class for an expanded clone.

DNA: TGTGCCAGCAGTTTCCTACAGGAGTACGAGCAGTACTTC
CDR3: CASSFLQEYEQYF
J: TRBJ2-7
size: many
D: .
V: TRBV12-3/TRBV12-4

DNA: TGTGCCTGGAGACGATCGGGGGGGATGCTCTATGGCTACACCTTC
CDR3: CAWRRSGGMLYGYTF
J: TRBJ1-2
size: many
D: .
V: TRBV30

DNA: TGTGCCAGCAGCCCCGTAGGTAATAGCAATCAGCCCCAGCATTTT
CDR3: CASSPVGNSNQPQHF
J: TRBJ1-5
size: few
D: .
V: TRBV7-2

DNA: TGTGCCAGCAGCCCGACGACAGGCCGAGAGGAGACCCAGTACTTC
CDR3: CASSPTTGREETQYF
J: TRBJ2-5
size: many
D: .
V: TRBV7-8

DNA: TGTGCCAGCAAAGGGGGGGGGCTAGCAGTCACAGATACGCAGTATTTT
CDR3: CASKGGGLAVTDTQYF
J: TRBJ2-3
size: few
D: .
V: TRBV6-5

DNA: TGCAGTGTAAACACAGGGCCCACAGATACGCAGTATTTT
CDR3: CSVNTGPTDTQYF
J: TRBJ2-3
size: .
D: .
V: TRBV20-1

DNA: TGTGCCAGCAGCTTAGGGTTGAGAGAGGTTTCGTACGAGCAGTACTTC
CDR3: CASSLGLREVSYEQYF
J: TRBJ2-7
size: few
D: .
V: TRBV7-6

DNA: TGCAGTGCTAGAGATCCCCGGATGGGAAAACTGTTTTTT
CDR3: CSARDPRMGKLFF
J: TRBJ1-4
size: few
D: .
V: TRBV20-1

DNA: TGTGCCAGCTCTCCCCTCCTTCCAGGGGGCATGGCCAAAAACATTCAGTACTTC
CDR3: CASSPLLPGGMAKNIQYF
J: TRBJ2-4
size: .
D: TRBD1
V: TRBV18

DNA: TGCGCCAGCAGCCCGGGACAGGGGAGCTCCTACGAGCAGTACTTC
CDR3: CASSPGQGSSYEQYF
J: TRBJ2-7
size: many
D: TRBD1
V: TRBV5-1

DNA: TGTGCCAGCTCACCGGGGCCGAGAAACACCATATATTTT
CDR3: CASSPGPRNTIYF
J: TRBJ1-3
size: many
D: .
V: TRBV18

DNA: TGCAGTGCTACCAGGGGGACTGAAGCTTTCTTT
CDR3: CSATRGTEAFF
J: TRBJ1-1
size: many
D: TRBD1
V: TRBV20-1

DNA: TGTGCCATCAGGGCGCACAGCCAACAGGAGCCCCAGCATTTT
CDR3: CAIRAHSQQEPQHF
J: TRBJ1-5
size: .
D: .
V: TRBV10-3

DNA: TGCAGTGCTAAAACGGGAGCTAGCGGAAATCAAGAGACCCAGTACTTC
CDR3: CSAKTGASGNQETQYF
J: TRBJ2-5
size: .
D: TRBD2
V: TRBV20-1

DNA: TGTGCCAGCAGCTTACGTGGGTTACACGAGCAGTACTTC
CDR3: CASSLRGLHEQYF
J: TRBJ2-7
size: many
D: .
V: TRBV7-2

DNA: TGTGCCAGCAGCGAAAACAGGGGAGGGTTCACCGGGGAGCTGTTTTTT
CDR3: CASSENRGGFTGELFF
J: TRBJ2-2
size: many
D: .
V: TRBV7-2

DNA: TGTGCCAGCAGTTTACAGGGATCGGGCAATGAGCAGTTCTTC
CDR3: CASSLQGSGNEQFF
J: TRBJ2-1
size: .
D: .
V: TRBV12-3/TRBV12-4

DNA: TGTGCCAGCAGTTACTTGGACAGCCTGAACACTGAAGCTTTCTTT
CDR3: CASSYLDSLNTEAFF
J: TRBJ1-1
size: many
D: .
V: TRBV6-5

DNA: TGTGCCAGCAGACCCCGGACTAGCGGGAGATTGGGGGAGACCCAGTACTTC
CDR3: CASRPRTSGRLGETQYF
J: TRBJ2-5
size: .
D: TRBD2
V: TRBV6-5

DNA: TGCGCCAGCTGCTCTGGACTAGCGGGACTCAATGAGCAGTTCTTC
CDR3: CASCSGLAGLNEQFF
J: TRBJ2-1
size: .
D: TRBD2
V: TRBV5-1

DNA: TGTGCCAGCAGCCAAAGGGCTAGCTCCTACGAGCAGTACTTC
CDR3: CASSQRASSYEQYF
J: TRBJ2-7
size: few
D: .
V: TRBV7-2

DNA: TGTGCCAGCAGTTTAGGCCCTTTGGGAGGGGGTGAGCAGTTCTTC
CDR3: CASSLGPLGGGEQFF
J: TRBJ2-1
size: few
D: .
V: TRBV12-3/TRBV12-4

DNA: TGCGCCAGCAGCTTGTTGTCGACTAGCGGGAGTGATACGCAGTATTTT
CDR3: CASSLLSTSGSDTQYF
J: TRBJ2-3
size: few
D: TRBD2
V: TRBV5-1

DNA: TGCGCCAGCAGCCAAGATTTGGCGGGGTATGGGGCCAACGTCCTGACTTTC
CDR3: CASSQDLAGYGANVLTF
J: TRBJ2-6
size: few
D: .
V: TRBV4-3

DNA: TGCGCCAGCAGCTTTGAAGGCAGGGATGAAACCGGGGAGCTGTTTTTT
CDR3: CASSFEGRDETGELFF
J: TRBJ2-2
size: many
D: .
V: TRBV5-1

DNA: TGTGCCACCAGCAGAGGGGACGGCTACGAGCAGTACTTC
CDR3: CATSRGDGYEQYF
J: TRBJ2-7
size: many
D: .
V: TRBV15

DNA: TGTGCCAGCAGTATTGGCACAGATACGCAGTATTTT
CDR3: CASSIGTDTQYF
J: TRBJ2-3
size: many
D: .
V: TRBV6-6

DNA: TGTGCCAGCAGCCAAATAAGGACTAGCGGCTACAATGAGCAGTTCTTC
CDR3: CASSQIRTSGYNEQFF
J: TRBJ2-1
size: many
D: TRBD2
V: TRBV14

DNA: TGTGCCAGCAGCTCCGCTGGGGGGAGTGGTTACGAGCAGTACTTC
CDR3: CASSSAGGSGYEQYF
J: TRBJ2-7
size: many
D: .
V: TRBV3-1

DNA: TGTGCCAGCAGGGACACTTCGTACTCCTACGAGCAGTACTTC
CDR3: CASRDTSYSYEQYF
J: TRBJ2-7
size: .
D: .
V: TRBV28

DNA: TGTGCCACCAGTGAGGATAGGGGACCTTGGAGGGACATTCAGTACTTC
CDR3: CATSEDRGPWRDIQYF
J: TRBJ2-4
size: .
D: .
V: TRBV24-1

DNA: TGCAGTGCTAGAGATCTGGCTAGCGGGAGCAGCACAGATACGCAGTATTTT
CDR3: CSARDLASGSSTDTQYF
J: TRBJ2-3
size: many
D: TRBD2
V: TRBV20-1

DNA: TGTGCCAGCAGCTTGATCTTGTGGGAGAGGACCGGGGAGCTGTTTTTT
CDR3: CASSLILWERTGELFF
J: TRBJ2-2
size: few
D: .
V: TRBV5-4

DNA: TGTGCCAGCAGCTTGGAGGGGTTACAGCGGGAGGAGGCAGATACGCAGTATTTT
CDR3: CASSLEGLQREEADTQYF
J: TRBJ2-3
size: few
D: TRBD2
V: TRBV5-5

DNA: TGTGCCAGCAGCCATGTCGGCTCGTATGGGCAGTACTTC
CDR3: CASSHVGSYGQYF
J: TRBJ2-7
size: .
D: .
V: TRBV14

DNA: TGTGCCAGCAGTTCTCCGGGACTAGCGGGAGGAAGCTCCTACAATGAGCAGTTCTTC
CDR3: CASSSPGLAGGSSYNEQFF
J: TRBJ2-1
size: .
D: TRBD2
V: TRBV6-2/TRBV6-3

DNA: TGTGCCAGCTCACAACAGGGGAACACTGAAGCTTTCTTT
CDR3: CASSQQGNTEAFF
J: TRBJ1-1
size: few
D: .
V: TRBV18

DNA: TGTGCCAGCAGATCCAGCGGGAAAGGCAATGAGCAGTTCTTC
CDR3: CASRSSGKGNEQFF
J: TRBJ2-1
size: few
D: TRBD2
V: TRBV3-1

DNA: TGTGCCAGCAGTTTGATTTCGCAAGAGACCCAGTACTTC
CDR3: CASSLISQETQYF
J: TRBJ2-5
size: few
D: .
V: TRBV27

DNA: TGTGCTAGCAGCTTGCAGGGGAAGACGGAGCAGTACTTC
CDR3: CASSLQGKTEQYF
J: TRBJ2-7
size: .
D: .
V: TRBV7-7

DNA: TGTGCCAGCAGCGACCCTTTTGAAAGGGACAGGGAGTTCTTC
CDR3: CASSDPFERDREFF
J: TRBJ2-1
size: .
D: TRBD1
V: TRBV7-2